This T cell receptor (beta chain) comes out of a study of cytomegalovirus exposure and HLA in healthy donors. Researchers ran the PCR with 60 Vbeta and 13 Jbeta primers. Some clones are missing from TCRdb's copy, which holds only in-frame ones; the method was immunoSEQ multiplex PCR. The sample holds approximately 170,000 clones, 65% to 85% seen once. Study-level findings and limits: The study flagged 150 to 200 TCR beta chains as cytomegalovirus-associated.

Note on this clone: Its specificity is unknown.

The germline V gene has CDR1 SGDLS and CDR2 YYNGEE. The J segment lost 3 bases and the V segment lost 2 bases, leaving 6 bases of the junction unmatched. The CDR3 runs to 17 residues. The sequenced sample was PBMCs. The TCR sequence derives from a male donor in good health and CMV-seronegative. The chain combines TRBV9 with TRBJ2-6; 9 nucleotides align to TRBD1. As DNA, the CDR3 is TGTGCCAGCAGCGTTCCCGGGACAGGGAGTGGGGCCAACGTCCTGACTTTC. It specifies CASSVPGTGSGANVLTF.